This T cell receptor (beta chain) is drawn from a study of identical twins. A universal primer site was added by template switching, and unique molecular identifiers were carried by the cDNA. TCRdb ran MiXCR on the 5' RACE reads and lists one entry per CDR3 protein. In the table there are about 470,000 distinct CDR3 sequences, roughly a quarter of which are singletons. The CDR3 covers 15 residues. V lost 4 bases and J lost 5; bases outside the gene matches: 10. The germline V gene has CDR1 DFQATT and CDR2 SNEGSKA (reference sequence). This sample also belongs to another study, concerning T cells expressing NK-cell markers. As reported in that work: Sorting in several experiments was restricted by an anti-gamma-delta TCR antibody to alpha-beta TCR T cells. The study found dominant NKG2C+ clonotypes at about 1.0-7.0% of CD8+ T cells in roughly six donors. Expanded clones of NKG2C+ T cells had an unclear HCMV specificity.

The sequenced sample was CD4+ T cells sorted from blood. This sequence originates from a woman between 18 and 29 years old in good health. The V call is TRBV20-1, the J call TRBJ1-4, with TRBD1 identical over 7 bases. CDR3 coding DNA: TGCAGTGCTACCCAGGGGGACCCGGCCAATGAAAAACTGTTTTTT. It specifies CSATQGDPANEKLFF.